The 29 T cell receptor beta chains in this list originate from one sample, sequenced in a study of T cell responses to AZD1222 COVID-19 vaccine. Sequencing was performed with immunoSEQ multiplex PCR; in TCRdb, only in-frame clones are kept and a portion is missing. The sample lists 150,000 to 200,000 clones, around 94% seen once, with under 6% in the top ten. The specimen comprised peripheral blood, sampled 28 days after the second AZD1222 dose. The receptors stem from an adult who received the AZD1222 COVID-19 vaccine.

This chain connects TRBV6-5 to TRBJ1-1; D remains unclear. Germline V lookup: CDR1 MNHEY, CDR2 SVGAGI. This CDR3 spans 12 amino acids. V was clipped by 6 bases and J by 1 base, with 6 bases between them. The CDR3 DNA follows: TGTGCCAGCAGCCCCGGGAACACTGAAGCTTTCTTT. This gives the protein CASSPGNTEAFF.

The V gene is TRBV3-1 (or the pseudogene TRBV3-2), the J gene TRBJ2-5; TRBD2 is a possible D gene (6 bases). CDR1 LGHDT and CDR2 YNNKEL come from the germline V gene (reference sequence). The CDR3 covers 18 residues. Trimming stripped 4 bases from V and 0 bases from J, with 21 bases between. CDR3 region: CASSLKSLGGRYQETQYF. Here the CDR3 DNA reads TGTGCCAGCAGCCTCAAGAGTCTAGGAGGGCGATACCAAGAGACCCAGTACTTC.

This clone was seen only once. V is TRBV19 and J is TRBJ1-1, with TRBD1 matching 9 bases. This CDR3 has 15 amino acids. The trim removed 4 bases at V and 10 bases at J, leaving 13 bases unmatched. CDR1 LNHDA and CDR2 SQIVND come from the germline V gene (reference sequence). CDR3 protein: CASSTTPGQGRGAFF. The CDR3, as DNA: TGTGCCAGTAGTACCACCCCCGGACAGGGGCGAGGAGCTTTCTTT.

This clone was seen a few times. The chain uses TRBV7-9 and TRBJ2-5; the D gene is possibly TRBD1 (6 bases). This CDR3 contains 15 residues. With 5 bases removed from V and 5 bases from J, the gap between germline ends came to 18 bases. Germline V gene data show CDR1 as SEHNR and CDR2 as FQNEAQ (reference sequence). This chain's CDR3 is CASSPGTIGAETQYF. CDR3 in DNA: TGTGCCAGCAGCCCTGGGACAATCGGTGCGGAGACCCAGTACTTC.

The genes are TRBV5-4 and TRBJ1-3, with a tentative D call TRBD1 (6 bases). The CDR3 contains 17 residues. Trimming cost V 0 bases and J 2 bases, with 15 bases left between them. Germline assignment: CDR1 SGHNT and CDR2 YYREEE (reference sequence). The chain's CDR3 is CASSLASGAQTGNTIYF. CDR3 sequence (DNA): TGTGCCAGCAGCTTGGCGTCGGGGGCTCAGACTGGAAACACCATATATTTT.

The chain has TRBV2 and TRBJ2-3; D is uncertain. The CDR3 length is 14 residues. Germline CDR1 and CDR2: SNHLY and FYNNEI. Trimming took 6 bases from V and 0 from J, leaving 10 bases between them. The CDR3 DNA reads TGTGCCAGCAGCCTGACGTTCAGCACAGATACGCAGTATTTT. This sequence encodes CASSLTFSTDTQYF.

This chain uses TRBV18 with TRBJ2-2; 7 nucleotides align to TRBD1. Per germline, CDR1 KGHSH and CDR2 LQKENI. Trimming removed 6 bases from V and 5 bases from J; junction bases left unmatched: 12. CDR3 length equals 16 residues. The CDR3 DNA follows: TGTGCCAGCTCCCCGGGACAGATCCTGAGGACCGGGGAGCTGTTTTTT. It encodes CASSPGQILRTGELFF.

The genes are TRBV15 and TRBJ2-7, with a possible D match to TRBD1 (8 bases). CDR1 LNHNV and CDR2 YYDKDF come from the germline V gene (reference sequence). V was trimmed by 0 bases and J by 5 bases, leaving 11 bases between them. The CDR3 is 14 residues long. CDR3 loop: CATSRDTGGDEQYF. The CDR3 coding sequence is TGTGCCACCAGCAGAGATACAGGGGGGGACGAGCAGTACTTC. Complete variable domain (other parts from reference TRBV15 and TRBJ2-7): DAMVIQNPRYQVTQFGKPVTLSCSQTLNHNVMYWYQQKSSQAPKLLFHYYDKDFNNEADTPDNFQSRRPNTSFCFLDIRSPGLGDTAMYLCATSRDTGGDEQYFGPGTRLTVT.

This clone has more than one count but fewer than ten. The rearrangement joins TRBV10-3 to TRBJ2-1; D possibly corresponds to TRBD1 (6 bases). The CDR3 spans 15 residues. V lost 8 bases to trimming and J lost 4 bases, with 18 bases between them. Germline values: CDR1 ENHRY, CDR2 SYGVKD. CDR3 DNA: TGTGCCATCGGGAACCGGGACACGACTTACAATGAGCAGTTCTTC. It encodes CAIGNRDTTYNEQFF.

This chain links TRBV30 with TRBJ2-1; D might be TRBD2 (6 bases). The CDR3 is 15 amino acids. Germline values: CDR1 GTSNPN, CDR2 SVGIG (reference sequence). Trimming shortened V by 6 bases and J by 6 bases, and 21 bases separated the two germline ends. DNA for the CDR3: TGTGCCTGCCTAGGGTCGGGAGAAGGGATCAATGAGCAGTTCTTC. Translating gives CACLGSGEGINEQFF. The variable domain in full, with the rest retrieved from reference TRBV30 and TRBJ2-1, is SQTIHQWPATLVQPVGSPLSLECTVEGTSNPNLYWYRQAAGRGLQLLFYSVGIGQISSEVPQNLSASRPQDRQFILSSKKLLLSDSGFYLCACLGSGEGINEQFFGPGTRLTVL.

This clone was picked up a small number of times. The chain links TRBV7-9 to TRBJ1-4; D is unclear. V gave up 5 bases and J gave up 7 bases, with 20 bases separating them. The CDR3 covers 16 residues. Germline V gene lookup returns CDR1 SEHNR and CDR2 FQNEAQ (reference sequence). CDR3 in DNA: TGTGCCAGCAGCCCCCAGTACATGGCCCGGCCTGAAAAACTGTTTTTT. Translated, it gives CASSPQYMARPEKLFF. Together with reference TRBV7-9 and TRBJ1-4, the CDR3 gives the full variable domain: DTGVSQNPRHKITKRGQNVTFRCDPISEHNRLYWYRQTLGQGPEFLTYFQNEAQLEKSRLLSDRFSAERPKGSFSTLEIQRTEQGDSAMYLCASSPQYMARPEKLFFGSGTQLSVL.

The J gene is TRBJ1-2, the V gene TRBV3-1 (or the pseudogene TRBV3-2); D unresolved. The CDR3 covers 14 residues. Germline loops: CDR1 LGHDT, CDR2 YNNKEL (reference sequence). V was shortened by 0 bases and J by 2 bases, with 7 bases between the two germline ends. This CDR3 reads CASSQDERNYGYTF. CDR3 nucleotides: TGTGCCAGCAGCCAAGATGAACGGAACTATGGCTACACCTTC.

The chain joins TRBV6-6 to TRBJ2-7; no clear D. CDR1 is MNHNY, CDR2 SVGAGI, per germline (reference sequence). V was pared by 5 bases and J by 7 bases, with 12 bases between. The CDR3 consists of 12 residues. CDR3 sequence: CASSPSPWEQYF. The CDR3 region has the DNA TGTGCCAGCAGTCCCTCCCCTTGGGAGCAGTACTTC.

The chain employs TRBV11-1 and TRBJ1-3; possible D gene TRBD1, 5 bases. The V gene lost 0 bases and the J gene lost 3 bases, with 9 bases spanning the gap. Germline V gives CDR1 SGHAT, CDR2 FQDESV (reference sequence). The CDR3 loop spans 15 amino acids. This CDR3 is CASSLAGHSGNTIYF. The CDR3 nucleotides are TGTGCCAGCAGCTTAGCCGGACATAGTGGAAACACCATATATTTT. The full variable domain, its missing parts supplied by reference TRBV11-1 and TRBJ1-3, is EAEVAQSPRYKITEKSQAVAFWCDPISGHATLYWYRQILGQGPELLVQFQDESVVDDSQLPKDRFSAERLKGVDSTLKIQPAELGDSAMYLCASSLAGHSGNTIYFGEGSWLTVV.

The CDR3 loop reads CASTATATSPLHF. The CDR3 region has the DNA TGTGCCAGCACAGCAACAGCCACTTCACCCCTCCACTTT. The gene calls are TRBV6-5 and TRBJ1-6; D is ambiguous. The germline V gene has CDR1 MNHEY and CDR2 SVGAGI. The CDR3 has 13 residues. The V end lost 7 bases, the J end lost 9 bases, and 13 bases lay between the germline ends.

The chain combines TRBV5-4 with TRBJ1-1; the D gene is possibly TRBD1 (6 bases). The CDR3 is made up of 15 amino acids. V dropped 0 bases and J dropped 3 bases, with 12 bases sitting between them. Germline V lookup: CDR1 SGHNT, CDR2 YYREEE (reference sequence). Written as DNA, the CDR3 is TGTGCCAGCAGCTTGGGTGCGGGGGCGTACACTGAAGCTTTCTTT. This translates into CASSLGAGAYTEAFF.

This sequence joins TRBV28 and TRBJ1-5; TRBD1 might be the D (6 bases). The CDR3 contains 15 residues. Trimming took off 6 bases at V and 4 bases at J, with 16 bases between the two ends. CDR1 is MDHEN and CDR2 is SYDVKM in the germline V gene. In DNA form, the CDR3 reads TGTGCCAGCAGCCTTGGGACACCTTGGAATCAGCCCCAGCATTTT. Protein sequence: CASSLGTPWNQPQHF.

The CDR3 bases are TGTGCCAGCAGCTCCCCTGAGGTCCAAGAGACCCAGTACTTC. It translates to CASSSPEVQETQYF. The chain is built from TRBV7-9 and TRBJ2-5; D gene unclear. CDR3 length: 14 residues. Per the germline V gene, CDR1 is SEHNR and CDR2 is FQNEAQ (reference sequence). Trimming pared 4 bases from V and 1 base from J, leaving 10 bases between.

The V and J genes are TRBV6-5 and TRBJ2-3; D is perhaps TRBD1 (5 bases). This CDR3 is built from 14 residues. With 6 bases removed from V and 5 bases from J, the gap between germline ends came to 15 bases. CDR1 MNHEY and CDR2 SVGAGI come from the germline V gene. The CDR3 region has the DNA TGTGCCAGCAGGGGCCAGGGTGGGATAGATACGCAGTATTTT. Protein: CASRGQGGIDTQYF.

V gene TRBV19 combines with J gene TRBJ2-1; a possible D gene is TRBD2 (6 bases). Germline V lookup: CDR1 LNHDA, CDR2 SQIVND (reference sequence). The CDR3 has 15 amino acids. V lost 5 bases, J lost 5 bases, and 16 bases lay in between. CDR3 sequence: CASSWRQGGHNEQFF. The DNA for the CDR3 is TGTGCCAGTAGTTGGAGGCAGGGAGGACACAATGAGCAGTTCTTC.

The chain joins TRBV27 to TRBJ2-2, with 13 positions matching TRBD2. The CDR3 spans 19 residues. Trimming removed 8 bases from V and 4 bases from J; junction bases left unmatched: 16. Germline lookup yields CDR1 MNHEY and CDR2 SMNVEV (reference sequence). In DNA form, the CDR3 reads TGTGCCAGCGCCGAGATACTAGCGGGAGGGCCGAGGGGCACCGGGGAGCTGTTTTTT. Its protein product is CASAEILAGGPRGTGELFF.

This chain joins TRBV29-1 and TRBJ1-3, with D uncertain. This CDR3 has 14 amino acids. The V gene lost 5 bases and the J gene lost 0 bases, with 11 bases spanning the gap. Germline V lookup: CDR1 SQVTM, CDR2 ANQGSEA. The CDR3 coding sequence is TGCAGCGTTACCCCATTGGGCTCTGGAAACACCATATATTTT. Its translation: CSVTPLGSGNTIYF.

This sequence joins TRBV24-1 and TRBJ2-1, with TRBD1 identical over 11 bases. The germline gives CDR1 KGHDR, CDR2 SFDVKD. The CDR3 sequence is 16 residues long. V was clipped by 2 bases and J by 7 bases; unmatched bases: 6. The CDR3 loop reads CATSDSGQGVRNEQFF. The CDR3 bases are TGTGCCACCAGTGATTCGGGACAGGGGGTCAGGAATGAGCAGTTCTTC.

V gene TRBV2 combines with J gene TRBJ1-5; the D is unclear. CDR1 SNHLY and CDR2 FYNNEI come from the germline V gene. V lost 3 bases and J 4 bases, leaving 10 bases between the germline ends. This CDR3 is 14 amino acids long. The CDR3 loop is CASSEGNPNQPQHF. The CDR3, as DNA: TGTGCCAGCAGTGAGGGCAACCCGAATCAGCCCCAGCATTTT.

The V gene is TRBV5-1, the J gene TRBJ2-3; D unresolved. V was pared by 6 bases and J by 0 bases, with 11 bases between. Germline values: CDR1 SGHRS, CDR2 YFSETQ. The CDR3 covers 14 residues. The CDR3 reads CASKLDLSTDTQYF. Written as DNA, the CDR3 is TGCGCCAGCAAATTGGACCTAAGCACAGATACGCAGTATTTT.

CDR3 DNA sequence: TGCGCTACCGACAGCCAGTATGGCTACACCTTC. This sequence encodes CATDSQYGYTF. This chain links TRBV29-1 with TRBJ1-2; D is possibly TRBD1 (5 bases). Germline V gene data show CDR1 as SQVTM and CDR2 as ANQGSEA. The CDR3 is 11 residues long.

V is TRBV19 and J is TRBJ1-5; TRBD1 matches 7 bases. Germline V gene lookup returns CDR1 LNHDA and CDR2 SQIVND (reference sequence). This CDR3 has 14 residues. J was trimmed by 7 bases and V by 0 bases; bases with no gene match: 3. CDR3 nucleotide sequence: TGTGCCAGTAGTATAGAGGACAGGAGACAGCCCCAGCATTTT. Protein: CASSIEDRRQPQHF.

The chain combines TRBV29-1 with TRBJ2-7; TRBD2 agrees at 7 bases. The CDR3 is made up of 16 amino acids. Germline CDR1 SQVTM, CDR2 ANQGSEA. J was trimmed by 2 bases and V by 6 bases; bases with no gene match: 16. The CDR3 DNA reads TGCAGCGTCACCCCTAGGGAGGCTAGCGGAGCCTACGAGCAGTACTTC. Translation: CSVTPREASGAYEQYF.

This chain connects TRBV6-2 or TRBV6-3 to TRBJ2-3; a weak D match, TRBD1 (6 bases). The germline V and J ends were trimmed by 4 bases and 4 bases, with 12 bases remaining between them. The CDR3 is 14 amino acids. From germline, CDR1 is MNHEY and CDR2 SVGEGT. Here the CDR3 reads CASSSGRGADTQYF. For the CDR3, the DNA is TGTGCCAGCAGTTCGGGCAGGGGTGCAGATACGCAGTATTTT.